These 8 T cell receptor beta chains share one sample of origin, sequenced in a study of blood T cell repertoires in COVID-19. Produced via immunoSEQ multiplex PCR; TCRdb's table is partial and in-frame only. Altogether roughly 190,000 clones are present, roughly 80% being singletons, with the ten largest covering roughly an eighth. Sequenced material: peripheral blood. These receptors originate from a woman aged 50 to 60 with acute or convalescent COVID-19.

Only one count was recorded for this clone. The V call is TRBV27, the J call TRBJ1-5; no definite D call. Trimming pared 3 bases from V and 3 bases from J, leaving 3 bases between. Germline V gene sequence: CDR1 MNHEY, CDR2 SMNVEV (reference sequence). This CDR3 region has 12 residues. The CDR3 nucleotides are TGTGCCAGCAGTTTCCTCAATCAGCCCCAGCATTTT. As protein: CASSFLNQPQHF.

The chain links TRBV5-1 to TRBJ2-7; D may be TRBD1 (5 bases). Germline CDR1 and CDR2: SGHRS and YFSETQ. V was trimmed by 4 bases and J by 0 bases, leaving 11 bases between them. CDR3 length: 14 amino acids. The CDR3 sequence: CASSLTVSSYEQYF. The CDR3 DNA reads as TGCGCCAGCAGCCTGACAGTAAGCTCCTACGAGCAGTACTTC.

The rearrangement links TRBV3-1 (or the pseudogene TRBV3-2) to TRBJ2-7; 8 nucleotides agree with TRBD1. The CDR3 loop spans 15 amino acids. V lost 6 bases to trimming and J lost 1 base; unmatched junction nucleotides: 8. CDR1 and CDR2 from the germline V gene are LGHDT and YNNKEL (reference sequence). The CDR3, as DNA: TGTGCCAGCAGTTCTAGGACAGGGTCGTCCTACGAGCAGTACTTC. Amino acids: CASSSRTGSSYEQYF.

The rearrangement uses TRBV19 and TRBJ2-3; D may be TRBD2 (7 bases). Germline V gene sequence: CDR1 LNHDA, CDR2 SQIVND (reference sequence). The CDR3 extends over 14 amino acids. V gave up 10 bases and J gave up 6 bases, with 20 bases separating them. CDR3 amino acids: CATVGGATPDTQYF. CDR3 sequence (DNA): TGTGCCACCGTGGGGGGGGCGACCCCCGATACGCAGTATTTT.

CDR3 sequence: CATSRGLDSRNTIYF. DNA for the CDR3: TGTGCCACCAGCAGAGGTTTGGACAGTCGCAACACCATATATTTT. V is TRBV15 and J is TRBJ1-3; possibly TRBD1 for D (6 bases). The CDR3 covers 15 residues. Germline-derived CDR1 and CDR2 are LNHNV and YYDKDF (reference sequence). V was clipped by 1 base and J by 7 bases, with 14 bases between them.

This clone showed up just a few times. CDR3 amino acids: CASSQSLSGNTIYF. The CDR3, as DNA: TGCGCCAGCAGCCAATCACTCTCTGGAAACACCATATATTTT. V and J are TRBV4-3 and TRBJ1-3; unclear D gene. Trimming took 2 bases from V and 0 from J, leaving 5 bases between them. Germline V gene data show CDR1 as LGHNA and CDR2 as YSLEER. The CDR3 loop spans 14 amino acids.

The V and J genes are TRBV30 and TRBJ1-3; the D gene is possibly TRBD1 (6 bases). The V gene's germline CDR1 is GTSNPN and CDR2 SVGIG (reference sequence). CDR3 length equals 13 residues. V lost 3 bases to trimming and J lost 6 bases, with 12 bases between them. The CDR3 spells CAWSRGGLNTIYF. The DNA of the CDR3 is TGTGCCTGGAGCAGGGGCGGACTAAACACCATATATTTT.

The CDR3, as DNA: TGTGCCAGCTCACCATCCGGGTCCTCCAGTTCACCCCTCCACTTT. Translated, it gives CASSPSGSSSSPLHF. This sequence joins TRBV18 and TRBJ1-6; D is unresolved. The CDR3 contains 15 residues. Germline V gene lookup returns CDR1 KGHSH and CDR2 LQKENI. Deletions cut 2 bases from V and 9 bases from J, with 14 bases between.